Listed below are T cell receptor beta chains from one sample, sequenced in a study of vaccination and CD4 T cells after COVID-19. The antigens for these receptors are not known. Each CDR3 protein is one row after TCRdb ran MiXCR on the PCR reads. This sample has about 15,000 distinct CDR3 sequences, with under 60% found just once. Sequencing was performed on CD4+ T cells from blood, cultured in vitro. All receptors derive from a human donor who had recovered from COVID-19. CDR3s include the opening cysteine and the closing phenylalanine or tryptophan. The D gene is left open where the match is weak. Clone sizes are given selectively: once, few, many, or a class where the clone is expanded.

D gene,J gene,clone size,V gene,CDR3 protein,CDR3 DNA
-,TRBJ1-2,few,TRBV20-1,CSARAQGGYTF,TGCAGTGCTAGAGCACAGGGTGGCTACACCTTC
TRBD1,TRBJ1-2,few,TRBV6-2/TRBV6-3,CASTRQGNYGYTF,TGTGCCAGCACGCGACAGGGAAACTATGGCTACACCTTC
-,TRBJ2-7,-,TRBV9,CASSARFSASYEQYF,TGTGCCAGCAGCGCCAGGTTTTCGGCCTCCTACGAGCAGTACTTC
TRBD1,TRBJ1-2,few,TRBV6-1,CASSRGTAYGYTF,TGTGCCAGCAGTCGGGGGACAGCTTATGGCTACACCTTC
TRBD2,TRBJ2-1,-,TRBV19,CASSMTFSGIAYNEQFF,TGTGCCAGTAGTATGACGTTTAGCGGGATCGCCTACAATGAGCAGTTCTTC
TRBD1,TRBJ1-1,-,TRBV19,CASSMAGFGQGKTEAFF,TGTGCCAGTAGTATGGCGGGTTTCGGACAGGGAAAGACTGAAGCTTTCTTT
-,TRBJ1-1,-,TRBV10-3,CAIKQSPGVNTEAFF,TGTGCCATCAAACAGTCACCCGGAGTGAACACTGAAGCTTTCTTT
TRBD2,TRBJ2-3,few,TRBV10-1,CASSDGLAGGVSTDTQYF,TGCGCCAGCAGTGATGGTCTAGCGGGAGGAGTAAGCACAGATACGCAGTATTTT
TRBD1,TRBJ1-6,few,TRBV27,CASSSASGTVWDSPLHF,TGTGCCAGCAGTTCTGCCTCCGGGACAGTATGGGATTCACCCCTCCACTTT
-,TRBJ2-3,-,TRBV28,CASSLRDTQYF,TGTGCCAGCAGTCTGCGGGATACGCAGTATTTT
-,TRBJ1-5,few,TRBV7-9,CASSLESQPQHF,TGTGCCAGCAGCTTAGAATCCCAGCCCCAGCATTTT
-,TRBJ1-3,once,TRBV29-1,CSVVPGPGNTIYF,TGCAGCGTTGTTCCAGGGCCTGGAAACACCATATATTTT
-,TRBJ1-1,-,TRBV6-1,CASSIEQNTEAFF,TGTGCCAGCAGTATTGAACAGAACACTGAAGCTTTCTTT
TRBD1,TRBJ1-1,-,TRBV20-1,CSAQGERAFF,TGCAGTGCCCAGGGGGAGCGTGCTTTCTTT
TRBD1,TRBJ1-2,-,TRBV5-1,CASSLTSGQGYGYTF,TGCGCCAGCAGCCTGACGTCGGGACAGGGGTATGGCTACACCTTC
-,TRBJ2-1,-,TRBV7-9,CASSSLPAPLNEQFF,TGTGCCAGCAGCTCCCTTCCAGCGCCGCTCAATGAGCAGTTCTTC
-,TRBJ2-2,-,TRBV2,CASSERSRVGTGELFF,TGTGCCAGCAGTGAACGGTCCAGGGTGGGTACCGGGGAGCTGTTTTTT
TRBD2,TRBJ2-3,few,TRBV27,CASSLRGGWTDTQYF,TGTGCCAGCAGTTTACGCGGGGGGTGGACAGATACGCAGTATTTT
TRBD1,TRBJ1-5,-,TRBV19,CASSTGVDQPQHF,TGTGCCAGTTCCACAGGGGTGGATCAGCCCCAGCATTTT
-,TRBJ1-4,once,TRBV6-1,CASSPGAVSNEKLFF,TGTGCCAGCAGTCCGGGAGCAGTTTCTAATGAAAAACTGTTTTTT
-,TRBJ1-5,large,TRBV7-9,CASSSGHNQPQHF,TGTGCCAGCAGCTCGGGCCACAATCAGCCCCAGCATTTT
-,TRBJ2-7,-,TRBV30,CAWKQAGYEQYF,TGTGCCTGGAAGCAGGCAGGGTACGAGCAGTACTTC
-,TRBJ1-5,-,TRBV4-2,CASSQAQGIQPQHF,TGTGCCAGCAGCCAAGCGCAGGGGATTCAGCCCCAGCATTTT
-,TRBJ1-3,-,TRBV7-2,CASSLTIGDTIYF,TGTGCCAGCAGTCTCACAATCGGGGACACCATATATTTT
-,TRBJ2-5,-,TRBV6-2/TRBV6-3,CASRKETQYF,TGTGCCAGCAGAAAAGAGACCCAGTACTTC
TRBD2,TRBJ2-1,few,TRBV7-2,CASSPAGAFNEQFF,TGTGCCAGCAGCCCAGCGGGAGCGTTCAATGAGCAGTTCTTC
-,TRBJ2-3,few,TRBV2,CASGLFSTDTQYF,TGTGCCAGCGGGCTTTTTAGCACAGATACGCAGTATTTT
-,TRBJ1-1,few,TRBV7-9,CASSLDGDTEAFF,TGTGCCAGCAGCTTGGATGGGGATACTGAAGCTTTCTTT
-,TRBJ1-2,-,TRBV19,CASSTLQLNYGYTF,TGTGCCAGTAGTACCTTACAGTTGAACTATGGCTACACCTTC
-,TRBJ1-6,-,TRBV20-1,CSARGLNNSPLHF,TGCAGTGCTAGGGGACTCAATAATTCACCCCTCCACTTT
-,TRBJ2-1,-,TRBV7-9,CASLPTGEGYEQFF,TGTGCCAGCCTTCCGACCGGAGAGGGCTATGAGCAGTTCTTC
TRBD1,TRBJ1-5,few,TRBV10-3,CAISADRGPNQPQHF,TGTGCCATCAGTGCTGACAGGGGGCCTAATCAGCCCCAGCATTTT
-,TRBJ1-1,-,TRBV5-8,CASSYGRLNTEAFF,TGTGCCAGCAGCTATGGACGGCTGAACACTGAAGCTTTCTTT